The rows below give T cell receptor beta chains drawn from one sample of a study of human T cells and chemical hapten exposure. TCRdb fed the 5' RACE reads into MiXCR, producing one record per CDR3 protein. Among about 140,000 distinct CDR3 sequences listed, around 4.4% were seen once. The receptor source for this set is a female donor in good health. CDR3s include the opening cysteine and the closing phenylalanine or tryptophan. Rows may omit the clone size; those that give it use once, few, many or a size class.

CDR3aa: CASRSRREAFF
len: 11
abundance: many
v_gene: TRBV6-1
j_gene: TRBJ1-1

CDR3aa: CASSPDYNEQFF
len: 12
abundance: NA
v_gene: TRBV7-9
j_gene: TRBJ2-1

CDR3aa: CASSDKQSGTDTQYF
len: 15
abundance: many
v_gene: TRBV5-6
j_gene: TRBJ2-3

CDR3aa: CSARGGESSYNEQFF
len: 15
abundance: many
v_gene: TRBV20-1
j_gene: TRBJ2-1

CDR3aa: CSASGTGGSYNSPLHF
len: 16
abundance: NA
v_gene: TRBV20-1
j_gene: TRBJ1-6

CDR3aa: CASSVLLGPSKDTQYF
len: 16
abundance: few
v_gene: TRBV9
j_gene: TRBJ2-3

CDR3aa: CSVESSAPLSRDYGYTF
len: 17
abundance: many
v_gene: TRBV29-1
j_gene: TRBJ1-2

CDR3aa: CSASQGTSYEQYF
len: 13
abundance: many
v_gene: TRBV20-1
j_gene: TRBJ2-7

CDR3aa: CAIRGPTSYEQYF
len: 13
abundance: many
v_gene: TRBV10-3
j_gene: TRBJ2-7

CDR3aa: CASRDSSTEAFF
len: 12
abundance: many
v_gene: TRBV12-3/TRBV12-4
j_gene: TRBJ1-1

CDR3aa: CASSLVAFTDTQYF
len: 14
abundance: many
v_gene: TRBV7-6
j_gene: TRBJ2-3

CDR3aa: CASSEGDSYNSPLHF
len: 15
abundance: many
v_gene: TRBV18
j_gene: TRBJ1-6

CDR3aa: CASSEALENTEAFF
len: 14
abundance: NA
v_gene: TRBV2
j_gene: TRBJ1-1

CDR3aa: CASSQGADQPQHF
len: 13
abundance: many
v_gene: TRBV6-2/TRBV6-3
j_gene: TRBJ1-5

CDR3aa: CSGVQGYEQYF
len: 11
abundance: many
v_gene: TRBV20-1
j_gene: TRBJ2-7

CDR3aa: CASSPPRGSPDEQFF
len: 15
abundance: many
v_gene: TRBV18
j_gene: TRBJ2-1

CDR3aa: CASSVEDRRNTEAFF
len: 15
abundance: NA
v_gene: TRBV9
j_gene: TRBJ1-1

CDR3aa: CSANWRSGELFF
len: 12
abundance: many
v_gene: TRBV20-1
j_gene: TRBJ2-2

CDR3aa: CASSLSGGSNNEQFF
len: 15
abundance: NA
v_gene: TRBV6-5
j_gene: TRBJ2-1

CDR3aa: CASKLAGGSPTYNEQFF
len: 17
abundance: NA
v_gene: TRBV2
j_gene: TRBJ2-1

CDR3aa: CSVERSGGSPREQYF
len: 15
abundance: many
v_gene: TRBV29-1
j_gene: TRBJ2-7

CDR3aa: CASRPTGAYGYTF
len: 13
abundance: many
v_gene: TRBV5-4
j_gene: TRBJ1-2

CDR3aa: CASSYLGTRATGELFF
len: 16
abundance: NA
v_gene: TRBV5-6
j_gene: TRBJ2-2

CDR3aa: CASSYPFKGPGLAKNIQYF
len: 19
abundance: many
v_gene: TRBV6-2/TRBV6-3
j_gene: TRBJ2-4

CDR3aa: CASSHRYRESGAYEQYF
len: 17
abundance: many
v_gene: TRBV4-1
j_gene: TRBJ2-7

CDR3aa: CASSGSDYSGNTIYF
len: 15
abundance: many
v_gene: TRBV2
j_gene: TRBJ1-3

CDR3aa: CASYISGQGQETQYF
len: 15
abundance: many
v_gene: TRBV28
j_gene: TRBJ2-5

CDR3aa: CAVTPSGGGADTQYF
len: 15
abundance: many
v_gene: TRBV10-3
j_gene: TRBJ2-3

CDR3aa: CASSSVGSPSYNEQFF
len: 16
abundance: many
v_gene: TRBV7-2
j_gene: TRBJ2-1

CDR3aa: CASSLSFRGETQYF
len: 14
abundance: NA
v_gene: TRBV7-3
j_gene: TRBJ2-5

CDR3aa: CASRSSGSDTQYF
len: 13
abundance: few
v_gene: TRBV9
j_gene: TRBJ2-3

CDR3aa: CASSSRLAGGQVGETQYF
len: 18
abundance: NA
v_gene: TRBV7-2
j_gene: TRBJ2-5

CDR3aa: CASSEAGTGGYEQYF
len: 15
abundance: many
v_gene: TRBV6-1
j_gene: TRBJ2-7

CDR3aa: CASSSQGASEAFF
len: 13
abundance: NA
v_gene: TRBV7-3
j_gene: TRBJ1-1

CDR3aa: CASSLERGGSYNEQFF
len: 16
abundance: many
v_gene: TRBV27
j_gene: TRBJ2-1

CDR3aa: CASSLDYRGQETQYF
len: 15
abundance: many
v_gene: TRBV5-1
j_gene: TRBJ2-5

CDR3aa: CASSLGGVDQPQHF
len: 14
abundance: many
v_gene: TRBV5-1
j_gene: TRBJ1-5

CDR3aa: CATSEQRGLYNEQFF
len: 15
abundance: many
v_gene: TRBV24-1
j_gene: TRBJ2-1

CDR3aa: CAISPDSFNAYEQYF
len: 15
abundance: many
v_gene: TRBV10-3
j_gene: TRBJ2-7

CDR3aa: CASSKDGDRQMNTEAFF
len: 17
abundance: many
v_gene: TRBV21-1
j_gene: TRBJ1-1

CDR3aa: CSAGGVGSAATDTQYF
len: 16
abundance: many
v_gene: TRBV20-1
j_gene: TRBJ2-3

CDR3aa: CASSYSQGYYGYTF
len: 14
abundance: many
v_gene: TRBV12-3/TRBV12-4
j_gene: TRBJ1-2

CDR3aa: CASSGGTGGHQPQHF
len: 15
abundance: many
v_gene: TRBV2
j_gene: TRBJ1-5

CDR3aa: CASRVILDTEAFF
len: 13
abundance: NA
v_gene: TRBV5-6
j_gene: TRBJ1-1

CDR3aa: CASSLGQGFSYNEQFF
len: 16
abundance: many
v_gene: TRBV5-1
j_gene: TRBJ2-1

CDR3aa: CASSLGGSRRLYEQYF
len: 16
abundance: many
v_gene: TRBV5-1
j_gene: TRBJ2-7

CDR3aa: CASSLLAGGHEQFF
len: 14
abundance: many
v_gene: TRBV2
j_gene: TRBJ2-1

CDR3aa: CASSMDRVELYSNQPQHF
len: 18
abundance: few
v_gene: TRBV19
j_gene: TRBJ1-5

CDR3aa: CASSRGAYNEQFF
len: 13
abundance: many
v_gene: TRBV4-2
j_gene: TRBJ2-1

CDR3aa: CAISRQQGYYGYTF
len: 14
abundance: many
v_gene: TRBV10-3
j_gene: TRBJ1-2